This T cell receptor (beta chain) was observed in a study of graft-versus-host responses after intestinal transplantation. V was clipped by 4 bases and J by 7 bases, with 12 bases between them. The CDR3 is 12 amino acids. Germline CDR1 reads SGHRS; CDR2 reads YFSETQ. Here immunoSEQ multiplex PCR was the method, and the copy in TCRdb shows in-frame clones only, minus some. The sample lists some 130,000 clones, about 93% occurring once. Study outcomes and limitations: Circulating GvH clone levels at their peak were associated with HvG declines (early post-transplant). Allografts of one patient group, those with graft-donor T cell macrochimerism, had high graft-versus-host to host-versus-graft clonal ratios.

Points on this clone: Antigen specificity is unknown. This sample includes further DNA sequences coding for the same CDR3.

This TCR came from a human donor who received an intestinal transplant. The V gene is TRBV5-1, the J gene TRBJ2-7; possible D gene TRBD1, 7 bases. The sequenced sample was unstimulated CD4+ T cells sorted from spleen or lymph node cells, obtained before intestinal transplant. This chain's CDR3 is CASSLQGGEQYF. CDR3 nucleotide sequence: TGCGCCAGCAGCCTCCAGGGGGGTGAGCAGTACTTC.